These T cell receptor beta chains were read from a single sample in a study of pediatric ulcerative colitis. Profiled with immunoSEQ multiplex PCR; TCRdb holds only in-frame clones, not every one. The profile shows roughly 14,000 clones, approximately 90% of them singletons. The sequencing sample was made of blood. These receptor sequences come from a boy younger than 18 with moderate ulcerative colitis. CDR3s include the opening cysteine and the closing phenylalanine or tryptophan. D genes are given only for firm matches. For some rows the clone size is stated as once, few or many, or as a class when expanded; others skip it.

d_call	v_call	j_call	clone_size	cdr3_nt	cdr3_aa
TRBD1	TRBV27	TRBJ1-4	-	TGTGCCAGCAGGACAGGGGGCGCCGGGGACGAAAAACTGTTTTTT	CASRTGGAGDEKLFF
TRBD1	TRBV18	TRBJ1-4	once	TGTGCCAGCTCACCATTAAGGACAGGTCCGGAAAAACTGTTTTTT	CASSPLRTGPEKLFF
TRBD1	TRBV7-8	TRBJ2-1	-	TGTGCCAGCAGCTCCCTTAGGGGGCCCTACAATGAGCAGTTCTTC	CASSSLRGPYNEQFF
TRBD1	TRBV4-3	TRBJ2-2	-	TGCGCCAGCAGCCAAGCCCCCCCCGGGACAGGGTTCACCGGGGAGCTGTTTTTT	CASSQAPPGTGFTGELFF
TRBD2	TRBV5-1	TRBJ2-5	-	TGCGCCAGCAGCTTAACCGGGACTAGTGCGGAGACCCAGTACTTC	CASSLTGTSAETQYF
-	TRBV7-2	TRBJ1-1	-	TGTGCCAGCAGCTTAGGCCTGGCCGGGATGTCTGGAGCTTTCTTT	CASSLGLAGMSGAFF
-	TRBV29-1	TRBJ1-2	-	TGCAGCGTTGGGGGGGGTTCCTATGGCTACACCTTC	CSVGGGSYGYTF
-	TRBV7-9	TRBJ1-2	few	TGTGCCAGCAGCCCCTTTACGCGAGGACAGTTAGGGGCGCGCGGCTACACCTTC	CASSPFTRGQLGARGYTF
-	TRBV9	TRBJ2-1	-	TGTGCCAGCAGCGTAGGCGGCTACCTTTACAATGAGCAGTTCTTC	CASSVGGYLYNEQFF
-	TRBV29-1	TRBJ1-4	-	TGCAGCGCCAAATCCGGGCCAAACGAAAAACTGTTTTTT	CSAKSGPNEKLFF
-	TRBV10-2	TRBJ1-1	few	TGCGCCAGCCAGGGGACTGAAGCTTTCTTT	CASQGTEAFF
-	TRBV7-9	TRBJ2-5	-	TGTGCCAGCAGCTTAGCTGGATACAGGGAAGAGACCCAGTACTTC	CASSLAGYREETQYF
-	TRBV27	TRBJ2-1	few	TGTGCCAGCAGTTTTACAGGAGACTACAATGAGCAGTTCTTC	CASSFTGDYNEQFF
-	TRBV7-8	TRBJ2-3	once	TGTGCCAGCAGCTTATGGGCAGGGGCTAGCACAGATACGCAGTATTTT	CASSLWAGASTDTQYF
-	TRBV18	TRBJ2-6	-	TGTGCCAGCTCACCTCGAACCGGGCCATCATCTGGGGCCAACGTCCTGACTTTC	CASSPRTGPSSGANVLTF
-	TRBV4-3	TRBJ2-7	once	TGCGCCAGCAGCCAAGGGCGAGGGGGCTCCTACGAGCAGTACTTC	CASSQGRGGSYEQYF
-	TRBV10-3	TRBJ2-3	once	TGTGCCATCACGGCGGGGCGGGAAGGTACAGATACGCAGTATTTT	CAITAGREGTDTQYF
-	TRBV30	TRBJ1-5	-	TGTGCCTGGAGTGAACAGGGACTTCAGCCCCAGCATTTT	CAWSEQGLQPQHF
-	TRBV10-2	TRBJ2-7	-	TGCGCCAGCAGCTCGGGACCTGGGGAGCAGTACTTC	CASSSGPGEQYF
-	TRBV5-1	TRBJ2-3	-	TGCGCCAGCAGCTTGAGGGGGTCGGGAGATACGCAGTATTTT	CASSLRGSGDTQYF
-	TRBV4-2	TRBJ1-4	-	TGTGCCAGCAGCAGACAGGTGTTGGGTGAAAAACTGTTTTTT	CASSRQVLGEKLFF
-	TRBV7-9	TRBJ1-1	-	TGTGCCAGCAGCCCTACCCCCGGGACGATGAACACTGAAGCTTTCTTT	CASSPTPGTMNTEAFF
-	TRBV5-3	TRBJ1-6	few	TGTGCCAGAAGCTTGGGGGCGAATTCACCCCTCCACTTT	CARSLGANSPLHF
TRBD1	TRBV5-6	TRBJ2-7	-	TGTGCCAGCAGCTTGGGACAGGGAAACTCCTACGAGCAGTACTTC	CASSLGQGNSYEQYF
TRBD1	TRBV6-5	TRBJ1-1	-	TGTGCCAGCAGTCGATTGACAGGGTCGGGCACTGAAGCTTTCTTT	CASSRLTGSGTEAFF
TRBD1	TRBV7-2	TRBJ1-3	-	TGTGCCAGCAGCAGACAGGGGTTCTCTGGAAACACCATATATTTT	CASSRQGFSGNTIYF
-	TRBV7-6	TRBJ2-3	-	TGTGCCAGCAGGGAGATGGGGGCAGATACGCAGTATTTT	CASREMGADTQYF
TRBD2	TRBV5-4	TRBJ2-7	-	TGTGCCAGCAGCTACGGACTAGCGGAATCCTACGAGCAGTACTTC	CASSYGLAESYEQYF
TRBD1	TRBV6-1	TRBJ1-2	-	TGTGCCAGCAGTGTGCTGCAGGGGGCGTTATCTAGGGGCTACACCTTC	CASSVLQGALSRGYTF
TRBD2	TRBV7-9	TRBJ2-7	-	TGTGCCAGCAGCTCCTTCAGGGTAGCGGGGACCTACGAGCAGTACTTC	CASSSFRVAGTYEQYF
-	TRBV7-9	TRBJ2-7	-	TGTGCCAGCACGCGAAATTTGTTGGGGCTAAAGAACTACGAGCAGTACTTC	CASTRNLLGLKNYEQYF
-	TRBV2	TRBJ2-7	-	TGTGCCAGCAGGGCGGAGCCTTACGAGCAGTACTTC	CASRAEPYEQYF
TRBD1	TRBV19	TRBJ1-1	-	TGTGCCAGTCGCCCGACACGACAGGGGACGAACACTGAAGCTTTCTTT	CASRPTRQGTNTEAFF
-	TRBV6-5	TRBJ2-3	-	TGTGCCAGCAGTTACTCGTCCTTCCCTGGCACAGATACGCAGTATTTT	CASSYSSFPGTDTQYF
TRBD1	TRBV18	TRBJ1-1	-	TGTGCCAGCTCACCAGATAGGACAGGGGGAATTTTCTTT	CASSPDRTGGIFF
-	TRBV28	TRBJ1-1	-	TGTGCCAGCGCCTGGGCTAACACTGAAGCTTTCTTT	CASAWANTEAFF
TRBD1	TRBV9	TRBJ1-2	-	TGTGCCAGCAGCGTAGATGGACAGGTTGGCTACACCTTC	CASSVDGQVGYTF
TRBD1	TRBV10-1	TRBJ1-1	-	TGCGCCAGCTCGGGACAGGTGAACACTGAAGCTTTCTTT	CASSGQVNTEAFF
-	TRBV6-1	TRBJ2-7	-	TGTGCCAGCAGTGAGGGTAGCGGAACCTCCTACGAGCAGTACTTC	CASSEGSGTSYEQYF
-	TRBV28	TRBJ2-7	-	TGTGCCAGCTTCGACCCAACGGGCTCCTACGAGCAGTACTTC	CASFDPTGSYEQYF
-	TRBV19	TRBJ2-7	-	TGTGCCAGTAGTAGGGCCTCAGCCGATGGTTACGAGCAGTACTTC	CASSRASADGYEQYF
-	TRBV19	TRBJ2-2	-	TGTGCCAGTAGTATTTGGGGGGGCCGGACCGGGGAGCTGTTTTTT	CASSIWGGRTGELFF
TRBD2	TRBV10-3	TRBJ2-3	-	TGTGCCATCAGTGCCAGCGGGGGGGATTCGGATACGCAGTATTTT	CAISASGGDSDTQYF
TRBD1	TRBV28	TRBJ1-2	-	TGTGCCAGCAGTTTGACAGGGTCTTACTATGGCTACACCTTC	CASSLTGSYYGYTF
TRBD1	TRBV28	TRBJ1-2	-	TGTGCCAGCAGTCCCTATGACAGGGTCTATGGCTACACCTTC	CASSPYDRVYGYTF
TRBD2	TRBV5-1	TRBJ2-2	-	TGCGCCAGCAGCTCTTTAGCGGGAGGCACCGGGGAGCTGTTTTTT	CASSSLAGGTGELFF
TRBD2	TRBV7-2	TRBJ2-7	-	TGTGCCAGCAGCTTATGGGCTAGCGGGAGTGGCGAGCAGTACTTC	CASSLWASGSGEQYF
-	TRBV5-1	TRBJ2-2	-	TGCGCCAGCAGCTTTTCGGGGAGCACCGGGGAGCTGTTTTTT	CASSFSGSTGELFF
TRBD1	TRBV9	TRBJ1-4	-	TGTGCCAGCAGCGTAGGACAGGGGAGGGAAAAACTGTTTTTT	CASSVGQGREKLFF
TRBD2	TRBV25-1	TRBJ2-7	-	TGTGCCAGCAGTGAAATAGGGACTAGCCCGCAGTACTTC	CASSEIGTSPQYF
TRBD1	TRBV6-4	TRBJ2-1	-	TGTGCCAGCTGCCACAGGGGGCGCATCAATGAGCAGTTCTTC	CASCHRGRINEQFF
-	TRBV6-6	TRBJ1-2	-	TGTGCCAGCAGCCCGGCGACACCTACTAACTATGGCTACACCTTC	CASSPATPTNYGYTF
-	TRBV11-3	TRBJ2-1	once	TGTGCCAGCAGCTGGTACGATGAGCAGTTCTTC	CASSWYDEQFF
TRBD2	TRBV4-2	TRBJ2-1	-	TGTGCCAGCAGCCAAATGTCTAGCGGGGGGGCTTTATTCTACAATGAGCAGTTCTTC	CASSQMSSGGALFYNEQFF
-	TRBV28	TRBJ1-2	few	TGTGCCAGCATACGCGCTACTGGTGGCTACACCTTC	CASIRATGGYTF
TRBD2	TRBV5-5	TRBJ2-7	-	TGTGCCAGCAGCTTAAGTAGCGGGACGAACTACGAGCAGTACTTC	CASSLSSGTNYEQYF
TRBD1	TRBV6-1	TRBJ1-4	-	TGTGCCAGCAGTGAAGGACAGGGCGGTGAAAAACTGTTTTTT	CASSEGQGGEKLFF
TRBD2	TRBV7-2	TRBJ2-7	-	TGTGCCAGCAGCTTAGCGGGGGGTGGCGGGAGCCTGCGGGAGCAGTACTTC	CASSLAGGGGSLREQYF
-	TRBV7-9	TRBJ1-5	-	TGTGCCAGCAGCCCCGACAGCAATCAGCCCCAGCATTTT	CASSPDSNQPQHF
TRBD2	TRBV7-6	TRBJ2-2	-	TGTGCCAGCAGCTTAGCCCTAGCGGGAACCGGGGAGCTGTTTTTT	CASSLALAGTGELFF